This TCR beta chain was identified during a study of T cells in localized non-small cell lung cancer. Findings of the study overall: A denser population of T cells in blood accompanied longer overall survival. Adjacent lung held a median approximately 57 of the top 100 tumor clones. Peak T cell clonality was found in uninvolved adjacent lung, exceeding tumor. Investigators sequenced only a single tumor region, leaving heterogeneity possible.

Trimming removed 5 bases at V and 7 bases at J, with 23 bases between. Germline CDR1 reads SEHNR; CDR2 reads FQNEAQ (reference sequence). The CDR3 covers 16 residues. Libraries were prepared by immunoSEQ multiplex PCR; TCRdb keeps only in-frame clonotypes and omits some of them. Here the sample spans 25,000 or so clones, about 86% being singletons. In the case of this clone: Its target is unknown.

The sequence derives from an older female donor with stage I lung adenocarcinoma. This chain links TRBV7-9 with TRBJ1-2; D is undetermined. The sequencing here drew on peripheral blood, taken before any cancer treatment. CDR3 loop: CASSLQLTPSLGGYTF. CDR3 nucleotide sequence: TGTGCCAGCAGCCTACAACTAACCCCATCTTTGGGTGGCTACACCTTC.